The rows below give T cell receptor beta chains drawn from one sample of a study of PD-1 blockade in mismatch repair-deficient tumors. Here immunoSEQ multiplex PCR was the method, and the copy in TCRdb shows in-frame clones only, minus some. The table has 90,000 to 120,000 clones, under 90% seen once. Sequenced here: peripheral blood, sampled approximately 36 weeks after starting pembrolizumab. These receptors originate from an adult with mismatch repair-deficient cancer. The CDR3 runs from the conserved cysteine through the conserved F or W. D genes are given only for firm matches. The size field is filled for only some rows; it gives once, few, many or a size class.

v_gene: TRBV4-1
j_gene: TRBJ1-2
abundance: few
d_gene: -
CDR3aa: CASSQDPRQIYGYTF
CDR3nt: TGCGCCAGCAGCCAAGACCCTCGGCAGATATATGGCTACACCTTC

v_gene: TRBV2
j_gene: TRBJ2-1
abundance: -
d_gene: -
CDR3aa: CASSEEVALEQFF
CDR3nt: TGTGCCAGCAGTGAAGAGGTGGCATTGGAGCAGTTCTTC

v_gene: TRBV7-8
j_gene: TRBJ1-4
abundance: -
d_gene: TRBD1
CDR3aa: CASSLTGTGNEKLFF
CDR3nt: TGTGCCAGCAGCTTAACCGGGACAGGAAATGAAAAACTGTTTTTT

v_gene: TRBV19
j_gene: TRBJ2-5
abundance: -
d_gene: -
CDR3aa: CASSIVGGIQYF
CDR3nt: TGTGCCAGTAGTATAGTTGGGGGCATCCAGTACTTC

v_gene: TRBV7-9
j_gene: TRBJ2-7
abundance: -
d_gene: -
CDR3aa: CASSLDAGYEQYF
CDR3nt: TGTGCCAGCAGCTTAGACGCGGGGTACGAGCAGTACTTC

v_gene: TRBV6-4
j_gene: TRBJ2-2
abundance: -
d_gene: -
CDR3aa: CASAVNTNTGELFF
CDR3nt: TGTGCCAGCGCCGTCAATACAAACACCGGGGAGCTGTTTTTT

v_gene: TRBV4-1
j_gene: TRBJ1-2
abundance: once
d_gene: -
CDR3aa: CASSQTTGTYGYTF
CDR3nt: TGCGCCAGCAGCCAAACCACAGGGACCTATGGCTACACCTTC

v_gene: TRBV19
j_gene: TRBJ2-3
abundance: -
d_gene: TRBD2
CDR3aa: CASSTLGGGTPDTQYF
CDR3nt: TGTGCCAGTAGTACCCTGGGGGGAGGGACGCCGGATACGCAGTATTTT

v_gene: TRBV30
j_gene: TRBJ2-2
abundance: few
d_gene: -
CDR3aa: CAWSRTDNTGELFF
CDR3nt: TGTGCCTGGAGCCGGACAGATAACACCGGGGAGCTGTTTTTT

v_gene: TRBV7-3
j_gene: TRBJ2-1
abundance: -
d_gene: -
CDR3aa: CASSLRGQRHNEQFF
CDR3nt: TGTGCCAGCAGCTTAAGGGGGCAGAGACACAATGAGCAGTTCTTC

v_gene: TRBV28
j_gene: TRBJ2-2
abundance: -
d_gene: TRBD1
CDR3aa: CASSSPGGSGELFF
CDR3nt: TGTGCCAGCAGTTCCCCAGGGGGCTCCGGGGAGCTGTTTTTT

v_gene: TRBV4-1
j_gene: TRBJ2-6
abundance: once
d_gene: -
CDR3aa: CASSPQDTKRANVLTF
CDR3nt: TGCGCCAGCAGCCCCCAAGACACAAAACGGGCCAACGTCCTGACTTTC

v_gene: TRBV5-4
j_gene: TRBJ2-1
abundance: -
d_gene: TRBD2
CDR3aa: CASSRSGKRNEQFF
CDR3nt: TGTGCCAGCAGCCGCAGCGGGAAAAGGAATGAGCAGTTCTTC

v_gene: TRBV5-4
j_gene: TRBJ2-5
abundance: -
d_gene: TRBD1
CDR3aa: CASSLSGTVETQYF
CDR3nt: TGTGCCAGCAGCCTGTCCGGGACAGTCGAGACCCAGTACTTC

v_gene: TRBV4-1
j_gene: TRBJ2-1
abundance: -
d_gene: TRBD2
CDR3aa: CASSFGSGIINEQFF
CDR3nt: TGCGCCAGCAGCTTTGGTAGCGGGATAATCAATGAGCAGTTCTTC